This TCR beta chain was sequenced in a study of OX40 agonist ivuxolimab in advanced cancers. Regarding the study as a whole: Expanded clones tended on average to be more numerous among CD8+ T cells than CD4+. The specificity for antigen of the expanded peripheral T cells was not determined. Clonal expansion from baseline to week 6 occurred in both CD4+ and CD8+ T cells.

This clone occurred many times. Its antigen remains unidentified. CDR1 is SGHNT, CDR2 YENEEA, per germline. The CDR3 extends over 17 amino acids. Germline trimming cut 5 bases from V and 2 bases from J; bases unmatched to any gene: 12. Profiled with immunoSEQ multiplex PCR; TCRdb holds only in-frame clones, not every one. The top ten hold roughly 8% of the sample, which has around 72,000 clones, 86% seen once. This rearrangement joins TRBV11-3 to TRBJ2-5; 9 bases agree with TRBD1. Sequencing used CD4+ or CD8+ T cells sorted from blood, obtained in a trial of the OX40 agonist ivuxolimab. The sequence was collected from an adult with an advanced solid tumor such as melanoma, head and neck, liver or kidney cancer. The CDR3 sequence: CASSLYSGGTGQETQYF. CDR3 DNA sequence: TGTGCCAGCAGCCTATACTCAGGCGGGACAGGGCAAGAGACCCAGTACTTC. Looking up the rest from reference TRBV11-3 and TRBJ2-5 gives the full variable domain: EAGVVQSPRYKIIEKKQPVAFWCNPISGHNTLYWYLQNLGQGPELLIRYENEEAVDDSQLPKDRFSAERLKGVDSTLKIQPAELGDSAVYLCASSLYSGGTGQETQYFGPGTRLLVL.